The sequence of this T cell receptor beta chain was determined in a study of blood T cell repertoires in COVID-19. Study details: Whether acute or convalescent, the COVID-19 samples came from the United States, Italy and Spain. Sources were T cells, B-cell-depleted T cells, or PBMCs; the material itself was cDNA or gDNA.

V was shortened by 1 base and J by 7 bases, with 10 bases between the two germline ends. This CDR3 region has 13 residues. Germline CDR1 SGHTA, CDR2 FQGNSA. Assay used: immunoSEQ multiplex PCR; TCRdb lists only in-frame clones, some missing. The sample has about 68,000 clones, 88% seen once; the top ten hold roughly 2.4%. The rearrangement joins TRBV7-2 to TRBJ1-2; D might be TRBD1 (5 bases). Sequenced input: peripheral blood. The clonotype originates from a human donor in a cohort sampled during active COVID-19. The CDR3 sequence is CASSLGIGGGYTF. For the CDR3, the DNA is TGTGCCAGCAGCTTAGGAATCGGGGGTGGCTACACCTTC.